This TCR beta chain stems from a study of siplizumab effects on memory and regulatory T cells (dated by TCRdb to about 2019). Background for the entire study: The study looked at the effect of siplizumab, an anti-CD2 antibody, on alloreactive T-cell subsets in allogeneic mixed lymphocyte reactions made from human PBMCs.

Comment on this clone: Its antigen is still unknown. No much larger clonotype is one base removed from it; base qualities were not supplied.

Sorted unstimulated T cells, along with proliferating T cells recovered from mixed lymphocyte reactions, underwent TCRbeta CDR3 sequencing. Fresh whole blood from fewer than twelve HLA-typed healthy donors was used to isolate PBMCs. Unstimulated CD4+ regulatory T cells were FACS-sorted to map the origin of alloreactive clones. V lost 6 bases and J lost 2 bases, and the count of bases not matched to a germline gene is 5. The CDR3 spans 15 residues, from the cysteine through the phenylalanine. Only CDR3 DNA is held: 45 bases, read in frame from base 1. The germline V gene specifies KGHSH as CDR1 and LQKENI as CDR2. Libraries were constructed by the immunoSEQ multiplex PCR assay. Each sample had roughly 100,000 TCR templates assayed by the deep sequencing platform. Genomic DNA extracted from sorted T cells was the material used for TCRbeta CDR3 sequencing. Concerning the study's data processing: The R programming language was used for clonal analysis of TCRbeta CDR3 data. Alloreactive CD4+ and CD8+ clones were identified by comparing unstimulated samples to CFSE-low samples taken after the reaction. Regulatory or non-regulatory origin of alloreactive CD4+ clones was assigned by matching sequences to the sorted unstimulated Treg and non-Treg repertoires. TCRdb's version of the immuneACCESS table is confined to in-frame rearrangements and falls short of the full clone set. An unresolved V gene accounts for under half of the shortfall where checked; the remainder is of unknown origin. V and J calls and clone size are given by that table; D and trimming were obtained from the DNA. This sample comprises roughly 82,000 clones, around 90% of them detected only once. 1.5% of the sample belongs to the ten largest clones.

Paper-wide results and their limitations: For roughly 75-95% of proliferating CD4+ or CD8+ clones, no naive or memory phenotype could be assigned. Greater diversity appeared to be present in unstimulated naive T cells than in memory T cells, and a substantial contribution to the alloresponse seemed to be made by naive cells. Siplizumab significantly reduced the cumulative frequency of alloreactive sequences traceable to unstimulated CD4+ memory T cells. Sequences below about 10^-5 frequency were poorly captured, so only a minor fraction of alloreactive clones could be mapped to unstimulated subsets. Of the alloreactive CD4+ clones that could be mapped, the Treg-derived share averaged roughly 73% with siplizumab compared with around 25% in control reactions. The suppressive function of proliferating Tregs from siplizumab cultures was not functionally confirmed.

This TCR came from a human donor in good health. The sample was Tregs sorted from blood. The chain couples TRBV18 to TRBJ2-1, with TRBD2 matching 9 junction bases. The nucleotide sequence is given as TGTGCCAGCTCGCGATCTAGCGGGGCCTACAATGAGCAGTTCTTC. Its protein reads: CASSRSSGAYNEQFF.